This T cell receptor beta chain was found in a study of regulatory T cells in long-lasting Graves disease. As for the study in general: Patients met the persistent Graves' disease definition after over 5 years of antithyroid drugs with positive TSH receptor antibodies.

General study results and limits: Lower TCR diversity characterized persistent Graves' patients relative to newly diagnosed patients. Persistent patients had more shared public clonotypes (roughly 2,700) than new patients (approximately 920).

Time point noted: persistent/refractory GD, antithyroid drugs over 5 years with positive TRAb. Following extraction of RNA from PBMCs, that RNA was used to make the TCR library. Graves' disease diagnosis was established per American Thyroid Association guidelines. The table lists this clonotype with many counts. Its cognate antigen is unknown. Construction of TCR beta libraries relied on iRepertoire HTBI primers and on Arm-PCR targeting CDR3 regions. TCRdb reprocessed the multiplex PCR reads via MiXCR and lists one record per CDR3 protein. The sample yields around 460,000 distinct CDR3 sequences, 20% to 25% seen once. V gave up 5 bases and J gave up 9 bases, with 8 bases separating them. CDR3 length: 12 amino acids. CDR1 and CDR2 from the germline V gene are MNHNS and SASEGT.

The sequencing here drew on peripheral blood mononuclear cells (PBMCs), taken when the disease was refractory, from a patient treated with antithyroid drugs. The genes are TRBV6-1 and TRBJ1-6; D remains ambiguous. The receptor comes from a female donor with Graves disease. This CDR3 is CASSPDLSPLHF. CDR3 DNA: TGTGCCAGCAGTCCGGACCTTTCACCCCTCCACTTT.